These 27 T cell receptor beta chains were sequenced from one sample in a study of blood T cells in healthy people across ages. Alongside a J-beta primer mix, a sample-barcoded 5' primer served in a second PCR lasting about 7 to 12 cycles. TCRdb processed the 5' RACE reads anew with MiXCR; each CDR3 protein has one entry. Of some 1.4 million distinct CDR3 sequences in the sample, 42% were seen once. The sample consisted of blood. The receptors derive from a woman aged 18-29 years in good health.

This clonotype was seen a handful of times. This chain links TRBV2 with TRBJ2-1; 7 positions agree with TRBD1. The V gene's germline CDR1 is SNHLY and CDR2 FYNNEI. The V gene end was trimmed by 11 bases and the J gene end by 5 bases; junction bases not matched to a gene: 12. The CDR3 loop spans 14 amino acids. CDR3 loop: CASSGQLGDNEQFF. DNA for the CDR3: TGTGCCTCCTCGGGACAGCTCGGGGACAATGAGCAGTTCTTC.

This clonotype was recorded a few times. This chain joins TRBV10-3 and TRBJ2-2; 8 bases align to TRBD1. This CDR3 has 14 residues. V dropped 6 bases and J dropped 3; count of bases not matched to a gene: 3. Germline assignment: CDR1 ENHRY and CDR2 SYGVKD. This chain's CDR3 is CAIRTGADTGELFF. CDR3 in DNA: TGTGCCATCAGGACAGGGGCGGACACCGGGGAGCTGTTTTTT.

This clonotype was observed a few times. The chain uses TRBV7-9 and TRBJ1-4; D remains unclear. Trimming left V 7 bases short and J 1 base short, with 10 bases between. Germline V lookup: CDR1 SEHNR, CDR2 FQNEAQ (reference sequence). CDR3 length equals 14 residues. CDR3 region: CASTYSGTNEKLFF. As DNA, the CDR3 is TGTGCCAGCACCTACAGTGGAACTAATGAAAAACTGTTTTTT.

The chain joins TRBV27 to TRBJ2-1; the D gene is possibly TRBD1 (5 bases). Trimming left V 7 bases short and J 5 bases short, with 18 bases between. The CDR3 totals 15 residues. Germline CDR1 and CDR2: MNHEY and SMNVEV (reference sequence). The CDR3, as DNA: TGTGCCAGCATCTCACCGTGGGGCCCCCACAATGAGCAGTTCTTC. It yields the protein CASISPWGPHNEQFF.

The chain is built from TRBV7-9 and TRBJ2-2; TRBD2 matches 15 bases. CDR3 length: 18 amino acids. Germline V gene data show CDR1 as SEHNR and CDR2 as FQNEAQ (reference sequence). The V and J ends lost 3 bases and 7 bases, in that order; junction bases with no gene match: 9. CDR3 bases: TGTGCCAGCAGCTTCCGGACTAGCGGGGGGGCCTCCGTCGGGGAGCTGTTTTTT. Residues: CASSFRTSGGASVGELFF.

There are a few counts of this clonotype. The chain joins TRBV20-1 to TRBJ1-2; D remains ambiguous. This CDR3 has 12 residues. Trimming cost V 4 bases and J 8 bases, with 14 bases left between them. Germline CDR1 and CDR2: DFQATT and SNEGSKA (reference sequence). The CDR3: CSANLQEKGYTF. The CDR3 DNA reads as TGCAGTGCTAACCTACAAGAAAAAGGCTACACCTTC.

This clonotype has only a few counts. The CDR3 coding sequence is TGTGCCAGCAGTGGCGGCCCCACCGGGCTCTACGAGCAGTACTTC. Its protein product is CASSGGPTGLYEQYF. This rearrangement joins TRBV6-1 to TRBJ2-7; unclear D gene. Germline CDR1 MNHNS, CDR2 SASEGT. The CDR3 spans 15 residues. Trimming left V 4 bases short and J 3 bases short, with 16 bases between.

V and J are TRBV7-8 and TRBJ2-7; TRBD2 agrees at 8 bases. In germline, CDR1 is SGHVS, CDR2 FQNEAQ. CDR3 length: 16 residues. With V trimmed by 5 bases and J by 2 bases, 11 bases remained unmatched. CDR3 protein: CASSPLNPGLAYEQYF. Written as DNA, the CDR3 is TGTGCCAGCAGCCCCCTTAACCCGGGACTAGCCTACGAGCAGTACTTC.

The count of this clonotype is one. The chain recombines TRBV2 with TRBJ2-7; 10 nucleotides agree with TRBD1. CDR1 is SNHLY, CDR2 FYNNEI, per germline. V trimming: 6 bases; J trimming: 2 bases; junction bases outside the gene matches: 4. The CDR3 covers 14 residues. The CDR3 DNA is TGTGCCAGCAGCGGGACAGGGGCTACCTACGAGCAGTACTTC. This sequence encodes CASSGTGATYEQYF.

This rearrangement joins TRBV20-1 to TRBJ1-4, with a possible D match to TRBD1 (5 bases). The V end lost 4 bases, the J end lost 2 bases, and 11 bases lay between the germline ends. The CDR3 is made up of 14 amino acids. The germline V gene encodes CDR1 DFQATT and CDR2 SNEGSKA (reference sequence). DNA of the CDR3: TGCAGTGCTACCGGCGGGACGACTAATGAAAAACTGTTTTTT. Its translation is CSATGGTTNEKLFF.

V usage is TRBV2 and J usage is TRBJ2-3, with 7 bases identical to TRBD1. Germline loops: CDR1 SNHLY, CDR2 FYNNEI. V shed 8 bases and J 5 bases; nucleotides not matched to a gene: 7. The CDR3 is 13 residues long. The chain's CDR3 is CASADRVGDTQYF. CDR3 nucleotide sequence: TGTGCCAGCGCTGACAGGGTCGGAGATACGCAGTATTTT.

The V gene is TRBV20-1, the J gene TRBJ2-3; possible D gene TRBD1, 5 bases. Trimming stripped 2 bases from V and 3 bases from J, with 15 bases between. The germline V gene encodes CDR1 DFQATT and CDR2 SNEGSKA (reference sequence). The CDR3 spans 15 residues. DNA of the CDR3: TGCAGTGCTAGACGACAGCCGGGCGGTACAGATACGCAGTATTTT. Its translation: CSARRQPGGTDTQYF.

The chain recombines TRBV9 with TRBJ1-5, with D hard to call. CDR3 length: 15 residues. V was trimmed by 0 bases and J by 5 bases, leaving 12 bases between them. CDR1 SGDLS and CDR2 YYNGEE come from the germline V gene. The CDR3 coding sequence is TGTGCCAGCAGCGTAGCTAAGCGGAGAGATCAGCCCCAGCATTTT. As protein: CASSVAKRRDQPQHF. The complete variable domain, with remaining parts taken from reference TRBV9 and TRBJ1-5, reads DSGVTQTPKHLITATGQRVTLRCSPRSGDLSVYWYQQSLDQGLQFLIQYYNGEERAKGNILERFSAQQFPDLHSELNLSSLELGDSALYFCASSVAKRRDQPQHFGDGTRLSIL.

J is TRBJ1-1 and V is TRBV5-1; D is ambiguous. This CDR3 is built from 13 residues. CDR1 and CDR2 (germline): SGHRS, YFSETQ. V lost 3 bases, J lost 1 base, and 7 bases lay in between. As DNA, the CDR3 is TGCGCCAGCAGCTCGTTCGGGAACACTGAAGCTTTCTTT. It encodes CASSSFGNTEAFF.

The chain recombines TRBV4-1 with TRBJ2-5, with 8 bases matching TRBD2. The V gene end was trimmed by 4 bases and the J gene end by 5 bases; junction bases not matched to a gene: 9. Germline V gives CDR1 MGHRA, CDR2 YSYEKL. CDR3 size: 15 residues. The CDR3 region has the DNA TGCGCCAGCAGCCCCGCAAGCGGGAGAAGTGAGACCCAGTACTTC. The encoded protein is CASSPASGRSETQYF.

V is TRBV7-3 and J is TRBJ1-6, with D possibly matching TRBD1 (6 bases). Germline CDR1 is SGHTA and CDR2 is FQGTGA. Trimming shortened V by 4 bases and J by 2 bases, and 9 bases separated the two germline ends. This CDR3 is built from 15 residues. CDR3 DNA: TGTGCCAGCAGCTCCAGGGGTGCCTATAATTCACCCCTCCACTTT. Amino acids: CASSSRGAYNSPLHF.

The rearrangement links TRBV6-5 to TRBJ2-7; 8 positions agree with TRBD2. Judging by the DNA end, TRBJ2-5 fits better; the J call may be wrong. This CDR3 region has 13 residues. Germline CDR1 is MNHEY and CDR2 is SVGAGI. In DNA, the CDR3 is TGTGCCAGCGAGCGGGAGCGCGGAGAGACCCAGTACTTC. This translates into CASERERGETQYF.

The chain employs TRBV11-2 and TRBJ2-1; possibly TRBD1 or TRBD2 for D (6 bases each). This CDR3 region has 18 residues. Germline CDR1 SGHAT, CDR2 FQNNGV. Trimming took 0 bases from V and 0 from J, leaving 15 bases between them. The CDR3 region is CASSLEWGAGPSYNEQFF. CDR3 nucleotide sequence: TGTGCCAGCAGCTTAGAGTGGGGGGCAGGGCCCTCCTACAATGAGCAGTTCTTC. The variable domain in full, with the rest retrieved from reference TRBV11-2 and TRBJ2-1, is EAGVAQSPRYKIIEKRQSVAFWCNPISGHATLYWYQQILGQGPKLLIQFQNNGVVDDSQLPKDRFSAERLKGVDSTLKIQPAKLEDSAVYLCASSLEWGAGPSYNEQFFGPGTRLTVL.

The sample holds many counts of this clonotype. The V and J genes are TRBV3-1 and TRBJ2-5; 8 bases match TRBD2. V shed 0 bases, J shed 1 base, and the junction held 1 base outside the gene matches. CDR3 length equals 15 residues. Germline assignment: CDR1 LGHDT and CDR2 YNNKEL (reference sequence). The CDR3 is CASSQDRGGQETQYF. Written as DNA, the CDR3 is TGTGCCAGCAGCCAAGATCGGGGGGGCCAAGAGACCCAGTACTTC.

This rearrangement joins TRBV6-1 to TRBJ1-1, with D tentatively TRBD1 (6 bases). CDR1 MNHNS and CDR2 SASEGT come from the germline V gene. CDR3 length equals 13 residues. The ends were cut back, 4 bases at V and 7 bases at J, with 13 bases in the middle. The CDR3 DNA sequence: TGTGCCAGCAGTGGTGGACAGTTAAGTGAAGCTTTCTTT. This sequence encodes CASSGGQLSEAFF.

The chain employs TRBV12-3 or TRBV12-4 and TRBJ1-2, with D hard to call. The CDR3 covers 15 residues. Trimming pared 2 bases from V and 1 base from J, leaving 11 bases between. The CDR3 DNA reads TGTGCCAGCAGTTTACAGGCAGATTATAACTATGGCTACACCTTC. It yields the protein CASSLQADYNYGYTF.

This clonotype was detected once. The gene calls are TRBV5-6 and TRBJ2-2; 16 bases align to TRBD2. Trimming at V came to 1 base and at J to 4 bases, leaving 4 bases not matched to a gene. Per germline, CDR1 SGHDT and CDR2 YYEEEE. The CDR3 is 18 amino acids. The CDR3 loop reads CASSLMGLAGGRTGELFF. The CDR3 coding sequence is TGTGCCAGCAGCTTGATGGGACTAGCGGGGGGGCGCACCGGGGAGCTGTTTTTT.

V is TRBV7-3 and J is TRBJ1-6; D is unclear. The germline CDR1 and CDR2 sequences are SGHTA and FQGTGA. The CDR3 consists of 15 residues. V was shortened by 0 bases and J by 7 bases, with 10 bases between the two germline ends. The CDR3 DNA reads as TGTGCCAGCAGCTTAACGCAGGATGTAAATTCACCCCTCCACTTT. It translates to CASSLTQDVNSPLHF.

The count of this clonotype is one. The V and J genes are TRBV20-1 and TRBJ2-3; 11 nucleotides match TRBD2. This CDR3 spans 17 amino acids. Germline CDR1 DFQATT, CDR2 SNEGSKA (reference sequence). Losses at the gene ends were 0 bases for V and 4 bases for J; bases not matched to a gene: 9. CDR3 bases: TGCAGTGCTAGAGACCCGGGGCTAGCGGGAGGTGCAGATACGCAGTATTTT. This encodes CSARDPGLAGGADTQYF.

This clonotype has just a few counts. V is TRBV7-9 and J is TRBJ2-5; no clear D. Germline values: CDR1 SEHNR, CDR2 FQNEAQ (reference sequence). The CDR3 totals 11 residues. V was shortened by 7 bases and J by 2 bases, with 5 bases between the two germline ends. CDR3 region: CASNIQETQYF. DNA for the CDR3: TGTGCCAGCAACATTCAAGAGACCCAGTACTTC.

This clonotype appeared a few times. The chain joins TRBV11-2 to TRBJ2-2; 8 bases align to TRBD2. CDR3 length: 15 residues. CDR1 is SGHAT and CDR2 is FQNNGV in the germline V gene. V lost 0 bases and J lost 5; bases outside the gene matches: 2. CDR3 protein: CASSLDPSGTGELFF. As DNA, the CDR3 is TGTGCCAGCAGCTTAGATCCTAGCGGGACCGGGGAGCTGTTTTTT.

This chain links TRBV20-1 with TRBJ2-1; TRBD2 matches at 7 bases. Germline trimming cut 6 bases from V and 4 bases from J; bases unmatched to any gene: 12. The CDR3 contains 15 residues. The germline V gene has CDR1 DFQATT and CDR2 SNEGSKA (reference sequence). In DNA, the CDR3 is TGCAGTGCAAGACCCCGGGGGGTTGGTTACAATGAGCAGTTCTTC. Protein sequence: CSARPRGVGYNEQFF.